The clone carrying this T cell receptor beta chain was recorded many times. Antigen specificity is unknown. This entry comes from a study of CD8 T cells in ankylosing spondylitis. Findings of the study overall: Roughly eight highly homologous variants made up a TCR beta motif that seemed to typify ankylosing spondylitis blood.

In TCRdb, the 5' RACE reads were re-called with MiXCR into one record per CDR3 protein. Of some 800,000 distinct CDR3 sequences in the sample, about 10% were seen once. The V and J ends lost 4 bases and 9 bases respectively, with 17 bases between them. Germline-derived CDR1 and CDR2 are SGHRS and YFSETQ. This CDR3 is 14 amino acids long. V is TRBV5-1 and J is TRBJ2-1; tentatively, D is TRBD2 (6 bases). This TCR came from a male donor with ankylosing spondylitis. Specimen: blood, either unsorted or a sorted T cell fraction (not recorded which). The CDR3 DNA reads TGCGCCAGCAGCCAGGTCCCCTTGGAGGGTGAGCAGTTCTTC. The encoded protein is CASSQVPLEGEQFF.